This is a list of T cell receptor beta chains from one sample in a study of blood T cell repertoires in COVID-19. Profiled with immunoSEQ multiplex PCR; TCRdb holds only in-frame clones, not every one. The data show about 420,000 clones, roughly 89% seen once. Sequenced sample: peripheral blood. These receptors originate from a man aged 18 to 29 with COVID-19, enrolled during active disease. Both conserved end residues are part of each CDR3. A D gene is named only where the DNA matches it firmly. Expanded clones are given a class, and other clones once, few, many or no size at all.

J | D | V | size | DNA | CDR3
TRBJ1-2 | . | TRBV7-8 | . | TGTGCCAGCAGCTTAGCGGAGTCCGGGAGGGGCTACACCTTC | CASSLAESGRGYTF
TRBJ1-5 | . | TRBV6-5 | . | TGTGCCAGCAATCGCCGGGACAACAATCAGCCCCAGCATTTT | CASNRRDNNQPQHF
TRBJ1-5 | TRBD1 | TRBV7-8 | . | TGTGCCAGCAGCTTAAGGACAGGGGGTGGGCAGCCCCAGCATTTT | CASSLRTGGGQPQHF
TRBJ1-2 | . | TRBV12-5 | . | TGTGCTAGTCACCTAACCGTTTCTGGCTACACCTTC | CASHLTVSGYTF
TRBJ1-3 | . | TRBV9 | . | TGTGCCAGCAGCGTAGCTTGGAGGACTTCTGGAAACACCATATATTTT | CASSVAWRTSGNTIYF
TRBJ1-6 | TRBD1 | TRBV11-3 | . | TGTGCCAGCAGCTTAGCTATCAGGGGGAATTCACCCCTCCACTTT | CASSLAIRGNSPLHF
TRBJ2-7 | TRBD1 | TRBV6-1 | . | TGTGCCAGCAGTGAGAACCCGGGACAGGGGGCCTACGAGCAGTACTTC | CASSENPGQGAYEQYF
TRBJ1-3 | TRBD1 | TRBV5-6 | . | TGTGCCAGCACCTACCCGGCAGGGGGGAGCAACACCATATATTTT | CASTYPAGGSNTIYF
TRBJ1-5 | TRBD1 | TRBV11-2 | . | TGTGCCAGCAGCTTAGGGGGACAGGGCAATCAGCCCCAGCATTTT | CASSLGGQGNQPQHF
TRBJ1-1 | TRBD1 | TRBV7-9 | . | TGTGCCAGCAGCTTGACAGGGCCGACGATGAACACTGAAGCTTTCTTT | CASSLTGPTMNTEAFF
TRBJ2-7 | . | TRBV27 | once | TGTGCCAGCAGTTTATTTAGGGGCCCCTACGAGCAGTACTTC | CASSLFRGPYEQYF
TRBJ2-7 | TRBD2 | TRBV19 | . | TGTGCCAGTAGTATCCAGCGGGGGGACCTCTCCTACGAGCAGTACTTC | CASSIQRGDLSYEQYF
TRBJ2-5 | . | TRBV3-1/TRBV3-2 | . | TGTGCCAGCAGCGACCCTAGGAGGGCGGTAGAGACCCAGTACTTC | CASSDPRRAVETQYF
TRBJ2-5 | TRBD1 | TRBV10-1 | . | TGCGCCAGCGGGTGGGGACAGGGGGCGCGGGAGACCCAGTACTTC | CASGWGQGARETQYF
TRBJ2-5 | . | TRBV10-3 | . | TGTGCCATCAGTGAGTCGACGGAGCAAGAGACCCAGTACTTC | CAISESTEQETQYF
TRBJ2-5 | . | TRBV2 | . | TGTGCCAGCACCTGGACAGTTAGCCAAGAGACCCAGTACTTC | CASTWTVSQETQYF
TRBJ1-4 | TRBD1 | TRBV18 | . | TGTGCCAGCTCACCAGACAGGGGCGGGGATGAAAAACTGTTTTTT | CASSPDRGGDEKLFF
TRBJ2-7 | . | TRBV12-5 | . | TGTGCTAGTGGTTCCTCCTCGGTGAGGGGGCCAGCCCAAAGGGGGGACGAGCAGTACTTC | CASGSSSVRGPAQRGDEQYF
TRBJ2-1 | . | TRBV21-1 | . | TGTGCCAGCAGCAGCCCAAGCGGGAGTTCCTACAATGAGCAGTTCTTC | CASSSPSGSSYNEQFF
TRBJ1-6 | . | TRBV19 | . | TGTGCCAGTCTTCCCAGGGAACGAAATTCACCCCTCCACTTT | CASLPRERNSPLHF
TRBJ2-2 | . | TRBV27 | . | TGTGCCAGCAACAGGGAGTGGGCGAACACCGGGGAGCTGTTTTTT | CASNREWANTGELFF
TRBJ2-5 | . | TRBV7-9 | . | TGTGCCAGCAGCTTCTCCAAACATACATTATACCAAGAGACCCAGTACTTC | CASSFSKHTLYQETQYF
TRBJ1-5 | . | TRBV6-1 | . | TGTGCCAGCAGTGAAAAACTACGAACCAATCAGCCCCAGCATTTT | CASSEKLRTNQPQHF
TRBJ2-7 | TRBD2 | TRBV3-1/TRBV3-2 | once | TGTGCCAGCAGCCAAGCTGCGACTAGCGGAACCTACGAGCAGTACTTC | CASSQAATSGTYEQYF
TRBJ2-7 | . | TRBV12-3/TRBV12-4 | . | TGTGCCAGCAGCGCCTTTTGGGGGGTCGAGCAGTACTTC | CASSAFWGVEQYF
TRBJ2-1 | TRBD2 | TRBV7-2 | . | TGTGCCAGCAGCCCGACTAGCGGGGGGGCTAGAGTCTTC | CASSPTSGGARVF
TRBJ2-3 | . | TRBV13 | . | TGTGCCAGCAGCGAACTAGCAGATACGCAGTATTTT | CASSELADTQYF
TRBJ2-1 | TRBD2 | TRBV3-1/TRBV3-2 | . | TGTGCCAGCAGCCAATTTGCTAGCGGGGACTACAATGAGCAGTTCTTC | CASSQFASGDYNEQFF
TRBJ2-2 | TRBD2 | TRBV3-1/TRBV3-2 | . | TGTGCCAGCAGCCTCCGACTAGCGGGAGCGACCGGGGAGCTGTTTTTT | CASSLRLAGATGELFF
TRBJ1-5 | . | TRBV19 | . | TGTGCCAGTAGCAGGATTACCCGGGGAAATCAGCCCCAGCATTTT | CASSRITRGNQPQHF
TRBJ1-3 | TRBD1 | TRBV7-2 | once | TGTGCCAGCAGCTTAGTGAGACCAACACAGGGGAGCAACACCATATATTTT | CASSLVRPTQGSNTIYF
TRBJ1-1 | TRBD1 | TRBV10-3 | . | TGTGCCATCAATCCGGACAGGGAGAACACTGAAGCTTTCTTT | CAINPDRENTEAFF
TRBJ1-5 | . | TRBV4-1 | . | TGCGCCAGCAGCCAAGTTCAGTTCGTGGCAGGCCCTTGGAGCAATCAGCCCCAGCATTTT | CASSQVQFVAGPWSNQPQHF
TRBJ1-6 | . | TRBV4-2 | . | TGTGCCAGCAGCCAGGATGGGGTGGGGGCCTATTCACCCCTCCACTTT | CASSQDGVGAYSPLHF
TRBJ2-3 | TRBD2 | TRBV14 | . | TGTGCCAGCAGCCAAGATGGCGGGAGGGCCTTAGATACGCAGTATTTT | CASSQDGGRALDTQYF
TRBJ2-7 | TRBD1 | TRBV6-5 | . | TGTGCCAGCAGTCGAGACAGGGGTACGTACGAGCAGTACTTC | CASSRDRGTYEQYF
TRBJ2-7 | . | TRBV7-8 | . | TGTGCCAGCAGCTTAGGAGACTACGAGCAGTACTTC | CASSLGDYEQYF
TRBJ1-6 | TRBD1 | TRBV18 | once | TGTGCCAGCTCACCTTCAGGGGGCGATTCACCCCTCCACTTT | CASSPSGGDSPLHF
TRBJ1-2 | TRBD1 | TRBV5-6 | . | TGTGCCAGCAGCTTAAGGGGGCTTGGCTACACCTTC | CASSLRGLGYTF
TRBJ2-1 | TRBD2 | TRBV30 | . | TGTGCCTGGAGCCAGGGAGGGAGAGGTCATGAGCAGTTCTTC | CAWSQGGRGHEQFF
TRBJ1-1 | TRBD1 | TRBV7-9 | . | TGTGCCAGCAGCTTAGCAGGACAGGGTAGTGATTTCTTT | CASSLAGQGSDFF
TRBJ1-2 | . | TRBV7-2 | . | TGTGCCAGCAGCTTAACCGGAGGCTTCCTTCCCTATGGCTACACCTTC | CASSLTGGFLPYGYTF
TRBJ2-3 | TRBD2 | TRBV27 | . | TGTGCCAGCAGTTATGTAGCGGGGGGGCCAGATACGCAGTATTTT | CASSYVAGGPDTQYF
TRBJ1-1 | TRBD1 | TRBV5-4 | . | TGTGCCAGCAGTCTACAGGGGGCCGGGACTGAAGCTTTCTTT | CASSLQGAGTEAFF
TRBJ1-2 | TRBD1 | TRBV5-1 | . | TGCGCCAGCAGCTTGGCGACAGGGAGTTCCTATGGCTACACCTTC | CASSLATGSSYGYTF
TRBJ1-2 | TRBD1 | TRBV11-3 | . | TGTGCCAGCAGCCCGACAGGGGGCAACTATGGCTACACCTTC | CASSPTGGNYGYTF
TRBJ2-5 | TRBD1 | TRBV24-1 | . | TGTGCCACCAGTGATCCGGGACAGGGGGAGCAGCAGTACTTC | CATSDPGQGEQQYF
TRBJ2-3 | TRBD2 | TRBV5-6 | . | TGTGCCAGCAGCTTGCGGGCTAGCGGGACAGATACGCAGTATTTT | CASSLRASGTDTQYF
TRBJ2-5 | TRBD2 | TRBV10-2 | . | TGCGCCAGCAGCCCCGGGACTAGCGGGGACCTTGGGGAGACCCAGTACTTC | CASSPGTSGDLGETQYF